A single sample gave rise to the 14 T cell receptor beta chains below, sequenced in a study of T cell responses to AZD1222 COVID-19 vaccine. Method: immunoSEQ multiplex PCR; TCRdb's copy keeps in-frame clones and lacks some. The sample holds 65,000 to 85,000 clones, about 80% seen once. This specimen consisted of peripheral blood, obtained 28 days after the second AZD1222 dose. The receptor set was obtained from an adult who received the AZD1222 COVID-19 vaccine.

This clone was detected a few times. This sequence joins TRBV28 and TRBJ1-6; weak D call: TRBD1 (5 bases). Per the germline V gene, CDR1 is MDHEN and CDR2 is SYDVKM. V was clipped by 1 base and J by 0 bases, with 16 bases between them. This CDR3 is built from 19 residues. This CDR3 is CASSLSPPYRSSYNSPLHF. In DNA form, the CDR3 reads TGTGCCAGCAGTTTATCACCCCCCTACAGGAGCTCCTATAATTCACCCCTCCACTTT.

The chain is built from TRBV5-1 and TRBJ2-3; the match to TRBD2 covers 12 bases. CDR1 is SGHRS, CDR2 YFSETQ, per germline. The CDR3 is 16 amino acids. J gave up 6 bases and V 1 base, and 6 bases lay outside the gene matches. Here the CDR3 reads CASSLTSGGTADTQYF. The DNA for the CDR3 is TGCGCCAGCAGCTTGACTAGCGGGGGGACGGCGGATACGCAGTATTTT. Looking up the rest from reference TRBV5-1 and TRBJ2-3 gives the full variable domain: KAGVTQTPRYLIKTRGQQVTLSCSPISGHRSVSWYQQTPGQGLQFLFEYFSETQRNKGNFPGRFSGRQFSNSRSEMNVSTLELGDSALYLCASSLTSGGTADTQYFGPGTRLTVL.

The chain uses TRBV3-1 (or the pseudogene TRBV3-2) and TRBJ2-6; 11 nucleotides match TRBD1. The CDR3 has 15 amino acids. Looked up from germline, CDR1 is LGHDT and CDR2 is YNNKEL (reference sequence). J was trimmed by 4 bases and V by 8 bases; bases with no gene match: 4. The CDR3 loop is CASRDRGSGANVLTF. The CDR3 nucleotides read TGTGCCAGCCGGGACAGGGGGTCCGGGGCCAACGTCCTGACTTTC.

The CDR3 bases are TGTGCCAGCAGCCAAGATCCGCGGGGTGGTGGGGAAAAACTGTTTTTT. Encoded protein: CASSQDPRGGGEKLFF. The genes are TRBV4-2 and TRBJ1-4; D gene unclear. The V end was cut by 0 bases, the J end by 8 bases, with 16 bases between. The CDR3 sequence is 16 residues long. Germline loops: CDR1 LGHNA, CDR2 YNFKEQ.

The CDR3 is CAWSGGRPKQYF. DNA of the CDR3: TGTGCCTGGAGTGGTGGCAGGCCGAAGCAGTACTTC. V and J are TRBV30 and TRBJ2-7; D unresolved. This CDR3 has 12 amino acids. Germline V gene lookup returns CDR1 GTSNPN and CDR2 SVGIG (reference sequence). V lost 1 base, J lost 8 bases, and 12 bases lay in between.

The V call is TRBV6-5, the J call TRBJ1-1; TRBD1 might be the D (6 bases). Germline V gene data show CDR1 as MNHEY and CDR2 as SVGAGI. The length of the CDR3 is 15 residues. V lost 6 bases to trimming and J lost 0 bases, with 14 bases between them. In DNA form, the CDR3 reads TGTGCCAGCAGAGGACAGCGCCCACTGAACACTGAAGCTTTCTTT. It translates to CASRGQRPLNTEAFF.

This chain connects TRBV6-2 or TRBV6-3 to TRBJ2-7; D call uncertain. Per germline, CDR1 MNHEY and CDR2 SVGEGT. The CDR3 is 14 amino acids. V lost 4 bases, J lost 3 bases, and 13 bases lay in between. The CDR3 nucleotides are TGTGCCAGCAGTTTCAGATTCGGCCTCTACGAGCAGTACTTC. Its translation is CASSFRFGLYEQYF.

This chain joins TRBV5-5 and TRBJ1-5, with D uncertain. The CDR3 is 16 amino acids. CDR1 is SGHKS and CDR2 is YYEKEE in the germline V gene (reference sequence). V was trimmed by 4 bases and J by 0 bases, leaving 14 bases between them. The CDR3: CASSPRWVDSNQPQHF. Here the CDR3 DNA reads TGTGCCAGCAGCCCCAGGTGGGTAGATAGCAATCAGCCCCAGCATTTT.

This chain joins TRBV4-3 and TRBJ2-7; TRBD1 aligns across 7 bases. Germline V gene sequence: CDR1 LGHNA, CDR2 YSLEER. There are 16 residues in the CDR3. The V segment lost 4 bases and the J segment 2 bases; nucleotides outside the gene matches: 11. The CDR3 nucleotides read TGCGCCAGCAGCCCCGGGCACGGGACAGCTACCTACGAGCAGTACTTC. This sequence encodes CASSPGHGTATYEQYF.

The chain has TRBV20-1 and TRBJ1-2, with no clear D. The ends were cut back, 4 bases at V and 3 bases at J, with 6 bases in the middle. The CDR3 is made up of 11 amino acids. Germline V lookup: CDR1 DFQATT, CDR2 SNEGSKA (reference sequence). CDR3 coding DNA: TGCAGTGCTATCCAGGACTATGGCTACACCTTC. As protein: CSAIQDYGYTF.

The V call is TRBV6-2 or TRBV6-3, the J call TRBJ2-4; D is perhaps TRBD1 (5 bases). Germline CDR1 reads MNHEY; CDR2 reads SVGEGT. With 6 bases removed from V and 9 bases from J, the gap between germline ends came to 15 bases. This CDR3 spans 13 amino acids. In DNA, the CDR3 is TGTGCCAGCAGCCCAGCAGCTAGGGGCATTCAGTACTTC. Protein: CASSPAARGIQYF.

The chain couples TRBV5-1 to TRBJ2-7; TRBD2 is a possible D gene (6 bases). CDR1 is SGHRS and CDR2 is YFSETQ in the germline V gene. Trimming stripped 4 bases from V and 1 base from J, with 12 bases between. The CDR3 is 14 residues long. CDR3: CASSRGAGSYEQYF. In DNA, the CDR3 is TGCGCCAGCAGCCGCGGGGCGGGATCCTACGAGCAGTACTTC.

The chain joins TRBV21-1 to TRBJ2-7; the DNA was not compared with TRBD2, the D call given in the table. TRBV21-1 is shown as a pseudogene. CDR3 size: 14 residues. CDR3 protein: CASSKLAGDYEQYF. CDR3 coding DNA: TGTGCCAGCAGCAAGCTAGCGGGGGACTACGAGCAGTACTTC.

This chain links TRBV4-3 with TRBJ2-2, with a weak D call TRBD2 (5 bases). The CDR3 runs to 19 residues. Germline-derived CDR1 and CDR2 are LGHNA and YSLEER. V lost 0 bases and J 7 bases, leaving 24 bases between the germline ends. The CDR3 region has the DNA TGCGCCAGCAGCCAAGATTATTTTAGTGACTACACTTCCAGCGGGGAGCTGTTTTTT. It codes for CASSQDYFSDYTSSGELFF.